This TCR beta chain was recorded in a study of OX40 agonist ivuxolimab in advanced cancers. In the study overall: It was ivuxolimab, an agonistic anti-OX40 (CD134) antibody, that patients were treated with.

Prior autoimmune disease or systemic immunosuppression barred patients. The assay was immunoSEQ multiplex PCR, and TCRdb's table has in-frame clones only and misses some. The sample shows tens of thousands of clones, 85% to 90% of them seen only once. The sequence derives from an adult with an advanced solid tumor such as melanoma, head and neck, liver or kidney cancer. Sample: CD4+ or CD8+ T cells sorted from blood, taken in a trial of the OX40 agonist ivuxolimab.

The DNA of the CDR3 is TGTGCCAGCAGCAACAGGGGGCCCCAGCCCCAGCATTTT. Its protein product is CASSNRGPQPQHF. The rearrangement joins TRBV6-5 to TRBJ1-5, with 9 bases identical to TRBD1. The germline V gene encodes CDR1 MNHEY and CDR2 SVGAGI. The length of the CDR3 is 13 residues. The V gene end was trimmed by 6 bases and the J gene end by 7 bases; junction bases not matched to a gene: 4.